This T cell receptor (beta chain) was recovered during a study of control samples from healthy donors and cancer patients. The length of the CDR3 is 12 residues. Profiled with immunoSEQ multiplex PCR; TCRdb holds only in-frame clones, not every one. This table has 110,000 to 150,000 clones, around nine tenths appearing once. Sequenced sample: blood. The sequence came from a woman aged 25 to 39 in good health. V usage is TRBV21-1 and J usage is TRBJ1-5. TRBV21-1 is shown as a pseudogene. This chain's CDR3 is CAFLGGDQPQHF. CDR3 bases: TGTGCCTTCTTGGGGGGCGATCAGCCCCAGCATTTT.